This passage covers 3 T cell receptor beta chains from one sample sequenced in a study of T cell responses to AZD1222 COVID-19 vaccine. The protocol was immunoSEQ multiplex PCR, while the TCRdb copy is restricted to in-frame clones and leaves out a portion. The profile covers tens of thousands of clones, with roughly 88% appearing a single time and 18% taken by the ten largest. Source: peripheral blood, taken 28 days after the second AZD1222 dose. These receptors were taken from an adult who received the AZD1222 COVID-19 vaccine.

The chain uses TRBV6-6 and TRBJ1-1, with 7 bases identical to TRBD1. V lost 4 bases, J lost 0 bases, and 5 bases stayed unmatched. The germline gives CDR1 MNHNY, CDR2 SVGAGI (reference sequence). The CDR3 has 15 residues. For the CDR3, the DNA is TGTGCCAGCAGTTTCGACAGGGATTTGAACACTGAAGCTTTCTTT. Its protein product is CASSFDRDLNTEAFF.

V and J are TRBV7-2 and TRBJ2-2; D possibly matches TRBD1 or TRBD2 (6 bases each). Germline lookup yields CDR1 SGHTA and CDR2 FQGNSA. The CDR3 length is 15 residues. Deletions cut 5 bases from V and 6 bases from J, with 16 bases between. The CDR3 DNA sequence: TGTGCCAGCAGCCACCCCAGAGGGGGGTCCGGGGAGCTGTTTTTT. It codes for CASSHPRGGSGELFF.

The chain links TRBV5-8 to TRBJ1-2; D unresolved. CDR3 length equals 13 residues. The V gene lost 2 bases and the J gene lost 4 bases, with 9 bases spanning the gap. Germline V gives CDR1 SGHTS, CDR2 YDEGEE. In DNA, the CDR3 is TGTGCCAGCAGCTTAGTCAAGGGCTATGGCTACACCTTC. It translates to CASSLVKGYGYTF.